The count of the clone carrying this T cell receptor (beta chain) is one. This table comes from immunoSEQ multiplex PCR, and its TCRdb copy is limited to in-frame clones, with some not included. The sample includes around 51,000 clones, 86% of them seen just once. This entry belongs to a study of blood T cell repertoires in COVID-19. This TCR derives from a man at least 80 years old with active COVID-19. Sequences were obtained from peripheral blood.

CDR3 residues: CASREQGQSGELFF. In DNA form, the CDR3 reads TGTGCCAGCAGGGAACAGGGCCAATCCGGGGAGCTGTTTTTT. V gene TRBV2 combines with J gene TRBJ2-2; maybe TRBD1 (6 bases). In germline, CDR1 is SNHLY, CDR2 FYNNEI. This CDR3 is built from 14 residues. The germline V and J ends were trimmed by 6 bases and 6 bases, with 14 bases remaining between them.